What follows are 16 T cell receptor beta chains derived from one specimen sequenced in a study of cytomegalovirus exposure and HLA in healthy donors. The PCR made use of 60 Vbeta and 13 Jbeta primers. Libraries were prepared by immunoSEQ multiplex PCR; TCRdb keeps only in-frame clonotypes and omits some of them. The sample shows approximately 89,000 clones, about 80% of them seen only once. The sample taken for sequencing was PBMCs. These receptors came from a male donor in good health and CMV-seronegative.

V is TRBV19 and J is TRBJ1-6, with D possibly matching TRBD1 (5 bases). V was cut by 7 bases and J by 10 bases, with 20 bases left in between. The CDR3 consists of 15 residues. Looked up from germline, CDR1 is LNHDA and CDR2 is SQIVND (reference sequence). Here the CDR3 reads CASIQNPGPGSPLHF. The DNA of the CDR3 is TGTGCCAGTATCCAAAACCCAGGGCCAGGCTCACCCCTCCACTTT.

The genes are TRBV28 and TRBJ1-1, with D perhaps TRBD1 (5 bases). CDR3 size: 16 residues. Germline CDR1 MDHEN, CDR2 SYDVKM. V shed 4 bases and J shed 2 bases, with 17 bases lying between them. This CDR3 is CASSSAETAINTEAFF. CDR3 bases: TGTGCCAGCAGTTCTGCTGAGACAGCAATAAACACTGAAGCTTTCTTT.

The chain has TRBV10-3 and TRBJ2-2; maybe TRBD1 (6 bases). This CDR3 is built from 14 residues. Germline V lookup: CDR1 ENHRY, CDR2 SYGVKD. The V and J ends lost 8 bases and 1 base respectively, with 11 bases between them. CDR3 in DNA: TGTGCCATCGCAGGGGACCTGAACACCGGGGAGCTGTTTTTT. Its protein product is CAIAGDLNTGELFF.

The chain has TRBV10-3 and TRBJ1-2; TRBD1 is a possible D gene (5 bases). Between the trimmed V and J ends, which lost 10 bases and 2 bases, there was a span of 23 bases. There are 16 residues in the CDR3. Germline values: CDR1 ENHRY, CDR2 SYGVKD. The chain's CDR3 is CASSVEAGAGNYGYTF. The CDR3 bases are TGTGCCAGCAGCGTCGAGGCTGGGGCAGGGAACTATGGCTACACCTTC.

The rearrangement links TRBV11-2 to TRBJ1-4, with 9 bases lining up with TRBD1. Germline V gene lookup returns CDR1 SGHAT and CDR2 FQNNGV. The V segment lost 6 bases and the J segment 7 bases; nucleotides outside the gene matches: 6. The CDR3 sequence is 14 residues long. DNA of the CDR3: TGTGCCAGCAGGGTTACAGGGGGCCGTGAAAAACTGTTTTTT. Residues: CASRVTGGREKLFF.

The chain is built from TRBV29-1 and TRBJ2-5; 7 nucleotides line up with TRBD2. V gave up 6 bases and J gave up 1 base; unmatched junction bases: 8. CDR1 and CDR2 from the germline V gene are SQVTM and ANQGSEA. The CDR3 spans 14 residues. The CDR3 region is CSVPAGTTQETQYF. The CDR3 nucleotides are TGCAGCGTCCCTGCCGGGACTACCCAAGAGACCCAGTACTTC. The full variable domain, its missing parts supplied by reference TRBV29-1 and TRBJ2-5, is SAVISQKPSRDICQRGTSLTIQCQVDSQVTMMFWYRQQPGQSLTLIATANQGSEATYESGFVIDKFPISRPNLTFSTLTVSNMSPEDSSIYLCSVPAGTTQETQYFGPGTRLLVL.

This chain links TRBV5-1 with TRBJ2-2; 7 bases map to TRBD1. J gave up 2 bases and V 4 bases, and 8 bases lay outside the gene matches. Germline loops: CDR1 SGHRS, CDR2 YFSETQ. CDR3 size: 16 residues. CDR3 loop: CASSHGWDSNTGELFF. CDR3 nucleotide sequence: TGCGCCAGCAGCCACGGATGGGACAGTAACACCGGGGAGCTGTTTTTT.

A remark on this clone: One end of the junction varies from germline; a read error may be responsible. The V call is TRBV25-1, the J call TRBJ2-6; 7 nucleotides agree with TRBD1. This CDR3 contains 16 residues. In germline, CDR1 is MGHDK, CDR2 SYGVNS. The CDR3 region has the DNA TGTGCCAGCAGTGTGGGGGACAGCTCTGGGGCCAACGGCCTGACTTTC. It is translated as CASSVGDSSGANGLTF. The full variable domain, with the rest looked up from reference TRBV25-1 and TRBJ2-6, is EADIYQTPRYLVIGTGKKITLECSQTMGHDKMYWYQQDPGMELHLIHYSYGVNSTEKGDLSSESTVSRIRTEHFPLTLESARPSHTSQYLCASSVGDSSGANGLTFGAGSRLTVL.

The CDR3 DNA is TGTGCCAGCGGGACAGAATGGATACAGTTCTTC. Protein sequence: CASGTEWIQFF. This chain joins TRBV28 and TRBJ2-1; 7 bases match TRBD1. The CDR3 is 11 amino acids. Per the germline V gene, CDR1 is MDHEN and CDR2 is SYDVKM. With V trimmed by 8 bases and J by 13 bases, 8 bases remained unmatched. The full variable domain, rest sourced from reference TRBV28 and TRBJ2-1, is DVKVTQSSRYLVKRTGEKVFLECVQDMDHENMFWYRQDPGLGLRLIYFSYDVKMKEKGDIPEGYSVSREKKERFSLILESASTNQTSMYLCASGTEWIQFFGPGTRLTVL.

This sequence joins TRBV15 and TRBJ1-5; 8 nucleotides match TRBD1. CDR1 is LNHNV, CDR2 YYDKDF, per germline (reference sequence). This CDR3 comprises 15 residues. The V gene end was trimmed by 0 bases and the J gene end by 6 bases; junction bases not matched to a gene: 4. The CDR3 DNA reads as TGTGCCACCAGCAGAGATTCAGGGGGCGGTCAGCCCCAGCATTTT. Encoded protein: CATSRDSGGGQPQHF. Full variable domain (missing parts from reference TRBV15 and TRBJ1-5): DAMVIQNPRYQVTQFGKPVTLSCSQTLNHNVMYWYQQKSSQAPKLLFHYYDKDFNNEADTPDNFQSRRPNTSFCFLDIRSPGLGDTAMYLCATSRDSGGGQPQHFGDGTRLSIL.

This chain uses TRBV6-1 with TRBJ1-2; D unresolved. The CDR3 has 14 residues. Germline assignment: CDR1 MNHNS and CDR2 SASEGT. V lost 6 bases and J lost 8, with 19 bases in between. CDR3 protein: CASRPRPLEGGYTF. The CDR3 DNA reads as TGTGCCAGCAGGCCCAGGCCACTGGAGGGAGGCTACACCTTC.

This clone was picked up a small number of times. The V call is TRBV2, the J call TRBJ2-5; TRBD2 aligns across 8 bases. With 7 bases clipped from V and 5 bases from J, the junction kept 6 bases outside the gene matches. Germline CDR1 reads SNHLY; CDR2 reads FYNNEI. This CDR3 region has 13 residues. The chain's CDR3 is CASNTGLVETQYF. Written as DNA, the CDR3 is TGTGCCAGCAATACGGGACTAGTTGAGACCCAGTACTTC.

The chain employs TRBV7-9 and TRBJ2-2; 9 nucleotides line up with TRBD1. The CDR3 is made up of 15 amino acids. After removal of 5 bases from V and 6 bases from J, the junction contained 7 bases not matched to a gene. In germline, CDR1 is SEHNR, CDR2 FQNEAQ (reference sequence). Written as DNA, the CDR3 is TGTGCCAGCAGCGGGGGACAGGGAAGGGCCGGGGAGCTGTTTTTT. Translating gives CASSGGQGRAGELFF.

V is TRBV4-3 and J is TRBJ2-5, with 8 bases lining up with TRBD2. V gave up 5 bases and J gave up 2 bases; unmatched junction bases: 10. The germline gives CDR1 LGHNA, CDR2 YSLEER. CDR3 length equals 16 residues. This chain's CDR3 is CASSYRAGGNQETQYF. The CDR3 coding sequence is TGCGCCAGCAGCTACCGGGCGGGAGGCAATCAAGAGACCCAGTACTTC.

The chain joins TRBV15 to TRBJ1-5; perhaps TRBD1 as D (5 bases). This CDR3 has 15 amino acids. The V gene lost 5 bases and the J gene lost 4 bases, with 15 bases spanning the gap. Per the germline V gene, CDR1 is LNHNV and CDR2 is YYDKDF (reference sequence). DNA for the CDR3: TGTGCCACCAGCTCCCCTGGGACTGAAAATCAGCCCCAGCATTTT. Translated: CATSSPGTENQPQHF.

The genes are TRBV28 and TRBJ1-6; weak D call: TRBD1 (5 bases). Germline CDR1 and CDR2: MDHEN and SYDVKM. Trimming cost V 9 bases and J 8 bases, with 14 bases left between them. This CDR3 region has 13 residues. The CDR3 sequence: CASSGSRDSPLHF. The CDR3 DNA is TGTGCCAGTAGCGGTAGCAGGGATTCACCCCTCCACTTT.